This TCR beta chain was identified during a study of cytomegalovirus exposure and HLA in healthy donors. Overall study results and limits: A missense DCLRE1C variant was associated with V- and J-gene trimming of TCR beta chains in a later analysis, and an independent cohort replicated the association. According to reports, the classifier identified cytomegalovirus status with high specificity and sensitivity. Cytomegalovirus-associated status was assigned to some 160 TCR beta chains.

CDR1 is SSHAT, CDR2 FNYEAQ, per germline (reference sequence). This CDR3 has 15 amino acids. Note on this clone: Antigen unknown. At one of its ends the junction is not consistent with the germline gene, which may arise from a read error.

Researchers ran the PCR with 60 Vbeta and 13 Jbeta primers. Sequencing used immunoSEQ multiplex PCR; TCRdb keeps in-frame clones, though not all of them. Of around 150,000 clones listed, about 78% are singletons. Regarding donors, all were healthy bone marrow donors. The genes are TRBV7-7 and TRBJ2-5, with 11 bases identical to TRBD1. Source material: PBMCs. The TCR comes from a male donor in good health and CMV-seronegative. CDR3 region: CASSLGRDRGETQYF. Written as DNA, the CDR3 is TGTGCTAGCAGCTTAGGGCGGGACAGGGGGGAGACCCAGTACTTC.